This TCR beta chain stems from a study of T cell changes during pregnancy in multiple sclerosis. Produced via immunoSEQ multiplex PCR; TCRdb's table is partial and in-frame only. The table shows about 49,000 clones, with about 91% occurring only once. The source is a female donor in good health, enrolled as a control in a pregnancy study. The material sequenced was CD4+ T cells from peripheral blood mononuclear cells, taken in the second trimester of pregnancy.

The CDR3 loop is CASRRVAGTNYGYTF. CDR3 DNA: TGTGCCAGCAGGCGCGTAGCAGGGACTAACTATGGCTACACCTTC. The chain couples TRBV5-6 to TRBJ1-2; D is possibly TRBD1 (5 bases). Germline lookup yields CDR1 SGHDT and CDR2 YYEEEE. Deletions cut 5 bases from V and 0 bases from J, with 14 bases between. The CDR3 is made up of 15 amino acids.